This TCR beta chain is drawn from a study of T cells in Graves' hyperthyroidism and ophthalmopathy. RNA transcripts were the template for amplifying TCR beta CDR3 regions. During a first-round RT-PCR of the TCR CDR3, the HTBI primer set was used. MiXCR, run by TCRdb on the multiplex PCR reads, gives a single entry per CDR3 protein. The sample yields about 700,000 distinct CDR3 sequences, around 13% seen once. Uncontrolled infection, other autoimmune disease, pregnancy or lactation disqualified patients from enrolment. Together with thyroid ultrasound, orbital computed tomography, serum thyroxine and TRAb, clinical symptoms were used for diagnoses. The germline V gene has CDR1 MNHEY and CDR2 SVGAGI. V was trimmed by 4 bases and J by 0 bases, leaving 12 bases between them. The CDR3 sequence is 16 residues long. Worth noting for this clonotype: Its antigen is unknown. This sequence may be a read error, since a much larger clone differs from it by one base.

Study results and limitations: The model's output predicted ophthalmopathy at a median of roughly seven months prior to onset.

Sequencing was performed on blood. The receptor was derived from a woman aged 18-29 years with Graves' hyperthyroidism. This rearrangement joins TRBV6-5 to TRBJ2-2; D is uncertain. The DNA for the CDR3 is TGTGCCAGCAGTTTACCTGCACCGGCGAACACCGGGGAGCTGTTTTTT. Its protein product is CASSLPAPANTGELFF.